Each of the 21 T cell receptor beta chains below was sequenced from the same sample in a study of OX40 agonist ivuxolimab in advanced cancers. Assay used: immunoSEQ multiplex PCR; TCRdb lists only in-frame clones, some missing. The top ten hold approximately 2.3% of the sample, which has 65,000 to 85,000 clones, around 83% seen once. The starting material was CD4+ or CD8+ T cells sorted from blood, obtained in a trial of the OX40 agonist ivuxolimab. Receptor source: an adult with an advanced solid tumor such as melanoma, head and neck, liver or kidney cancer.

CDR3 in amino acids: CASSSGTGGTEAFF. The CDR3 bases are TGCGCCAGCAGCTCCGGGACAGGGGGCACTGAAGCTTTCTTT. The genes are TRBV5-1 and TRBJ1-1; 11 bases line up with TRBD1. This CDR3 spans 14 amino acids. V shed 3 bases and J 4 bases; nucleotides not matched to a gene: 2. The V gene's germline CDR1 is SGHRS and CDR2 YFSETQ.

The table lists this clone with a few counts. The J gene is TRBJ1-3, the V gene TRBV19; D is uncertain. CDR3 length equals 12 residues. CDR1 is LNHDA and CDR2 is SQIVND in the germline V gene (reference sequence). V was trimmed by 2 bases and J by 4 bases, leaving 3 bases between them. CDR3 in DNA: TGTGCCAGTAGTATACCGGGAAACACCATATATTTT. The encoded protein is CASSIPGNTIYF.

This clone was detected a few times. The chain is built from TRBV9 and TRBJ1-6; D might be TRBD1 (6 bases). The germline CDR1 and CDR2 sequences are SGDLS and YYNGEE. Trimming shortened V by 3 bases and J by 8 bases, and 15 bases separated the two germline ends. The CDR3 totals 15 residues. The CDR3 DNA reads as TGTGCCAGCAGCGGAGGGGGACGGCCTTATTCACCCCTCCACTTT. Translating gives CASSGGGRPYSPLHF.

The gene calls are TRBV5-1 and TRBJ2-3; TRBD1 agrees at 8 bases. Germline trimming cut 4 bases from V and 4 bases from J; bases unmatched to any gene: 5. The CDR3 has 14 residues. Germline V gene lookup returns CDR1 SGHRS and CDR2 YFSETQ. The CDR3 loop reads CASSQQGVSDTQYF. In nucleotides, the CDR3 is TGCGCCAGCAGCCAACAGGGGGTGTCAGATACGCAGTATTTT.

The chain couples TRBV7-2 to TRBJ1-4; perhaps TRBD1 as D (6 bases). CDR1 SGHTA and CDR2 FQGNSA come from the germline V gene. V lost 5 bases to trimming and J lost 5 bases, with 15 bases between them. The CDR3 runs 15 residues. The CDR3: CASSIRGGGNEKLFF. The CDR3 DNA reads as TGTGCCAGCAGCATCAGGGGAGGGGGGAATGAAAAACTGTTTTTT.

CDR3 region: CASSDAWGAGGADTQYF. CDR3 DNA sequence: TGTGCCAGCAGTGACGCCTGGGGAGCGGGGGGCGCAGATACGCAGTATTTT. This chain links TRBV2 with TRBJ2-3, with 9 bases fitting TRBD2. CDR3 size: 17 residues. The junction had 11 bases not matched to a gene; V was cut back by 3 bases and J by 4 bases. Germline CDR1 SNHLY, CDR2 FYNNEI.

The count of this clone is one. V usage is TRBV10-3 and J usage is TRBJ1-2, with D possibly matching TRBD1 (6 bases). The CDR3 has 14 residues. Germline CDR1 reads ENHRY; CDR2 reads SYGVKD. Trimming pared 10 bases from V and 6 bases from J, leaving 21 bases between. The CDR3 DNA follows: TGTGCCACCTTCCCTCGGGCAGGGGCTAATGGCTACACCTTC. It specifies CATFPRAGANGYTF.

V gene TRBV19 combines with J gene TRBJ2-5; 11 nucleotides align to TRBD2. The CDR3 runs to 16 residues. Germline V gene sequence: CDR1 LNHDA, CDR2 SQIVND (reference sequence). V shed 5 bases and J 4 bases; nucleotides not matched to a gene: 9. The CDR3 sequence is CASSLAGGLGRETQYF. CDR3 coding DNA: TGTGCCAGTAGTTTAGCGGGGGGGCTTGGAAGAGAGACCCAGTACTTC.

This clone appeared a single time. The J gene is TRBJ1-2, the V gene TRBV28; 8 bases align to TRBD1. The ends lost 4 bases at V and 0 bases at J; junction bases unmatched: 4. This CDR3 spans 15 amino acids. Per the germline V gene, CDR1 is MDHEN and CDR2 is SYDVKM. CDR3: CASSYSGGSNYGYTF. CDR3 DNA: TGTGCCAGCAGTTATTCAGGGGGCTCTAACTATGGCTACACCTTC.

V usage is TRBV5-6 and J usage is TRBJ2-7; 8 nucleotides agree with TRBD1. The CDR3 is made up of 15 amino acids. Trimming at V came to 4 bases and at J to 4 bases, leaving 10 bases not matched to a gene. In germline, CDR1 is SGHDT, CDR2 YYEEEE. The CDR3 nucleotides are TGTGCCAGCAGCATTGGACAGGGCAACCCATACGAGCAGTACTTC. As protein: CASSIGQGNPYEQYF.

V gene TRBV7-2 combines with J gene TRBJ2-3; D may correspond to TRBD1 or TRBD2 (5 bases each). The CDR3 consists of 15 residues. Trimming stripped 4 bases from V and 3 bases from J, with 14 bases between. Germline V CDR1 and CDR2: SGHTA, FQGNSA. For the CDR3, the DNA is TGTGCCAGCAGCTCGGGACCCCAAACGACAGATACGCAGTATTTT. This codes for CASSSGPQTTDTQYF.

The gene calls are TRBV11-2 and TRBJ1-6; D is undetermined. V lost 1 base, J lost 9 bases, and 4 bases lay in between. The CDR3 contains 12 residues. Germline V gene lookup returns CDR1 SGHAT and CDR2 FQNNGV. The CDR3 coding sequence is TGTGCCAGCAGCTTAGTCGGTTCACCCCTCCACTTT. It translates to CASSLVGSPLHF.

The chain combines TRBV11-3 with TRBJ2-5; D possibly matches TRBD1 or TRBD2 (5 bases each). This CDR3 is 13 amino acids long. Germline-derived CDR1 and CDR2 are SGHNT and YENEEA. V gave up 6 bases and J gave up 2 bases, with 10 bases separating them. In DNA form, the CDR3 reads TGTGCCAGCAGTCGGGGCCCTCAAGAGACCCAGTACTTC. This gives the protein CASSRGPQETQYF.

The rearrangement uses TRBV7-8 and TRBJ2-5; D remains ambiguous. From germline, CDR1 is SGHVS and CDR2 FQNEAQ. This CDR3 spans 13 amino acids. The V end was cut by 3 bases, the J end by 1 base, with 6 bases between. The CDR3: CASSFGFQETQYF. For the CDR3, the DNA is TGTGCCAGCAGCTTCGGGTTCCAAGAGACCCAGTACTTC.

This sequence joins TRBV4-2 and TRBJ1-4; no reliable D call. Trimming removed 4 bases at V and 8 bases at J, with 17 bases between. Germline V lookup: CDR1 LGHNA, CDR2 YNFKEQ. The CDR3 covers 15 residues. The CDR3 spells CASSPYGQAGEKLFF. In nucleotides, the CDR3 is TGTGCCAGCAGCCCATACGGGCAGGCGGGGGAAAAACTGTTTTTT.

The J gene is TRBJ2-1, the V gene TRBV5-4; 14 bases map to TRBD2. The junction had 9 bases not matched to a gene; V was cut back by 4 bases and J by 9 bases. The CDR3 is 16 amino acids. CDR1 is SGHNT and CDR2 is YYREEE in the germline V gene (reference sequence). The CDR3 DNA follows: TGTGCCAGCAGCGATACGGGACTAGCGGGGGCTGGTGAGCAGTTCTTC. Translation: CASSDTGLAGAGEQFF.

Concerning this clone itself: Other DNA sequences in this specimen translate into the identical CDR3. The chain employs TRBV29-1 and TRBJ2-7; no firm D call. This CDR3 is 12 amino acids long. From germline, CDR1 is SQVTM and CDR2 ANQGSEA. V lost 7 bases and J 3 bases, leaving 13 bases between the germline ends. CDR3 protein: CSAHEFGYEQYF. The CDR3 DNA follows: TGCAGCGCACACGAGTTTGGCTACGAGCAGTACTTC.

The table lists this clone with a count of one. The V call is TRBV7-2, the J call TRBJ2-5; D unresolved. The germline CDR1 and CDR2 sequences are SGHTA and FQGNSA. V was shortened by 1 base and J by 0 bases, with 9 bases between the two germline ends. The CDR3 totals 15 residues. The CDR3 sequence: CASSLGVGYQETQYF. In DNA form, the CDR3 reads TGTGCCAGCAGCTTAGGGGTCGGATACCAAGAGACCCAGTACTTC.

V and J are TRBV19 and TRBJ2-5; TRBD2 might be the D (6 bases). The CDR3 length is 18 residues. Per germline, CDR1 LNHDA and CDR2 SQIVND (reference sequence). V lost 2 bases to trimming and J lost 5 bases, with 24 bases between them. The CDR3 DNA reads TGTGCCAGTAGTATAATAAGGGTCGGAGGGACCAGTGTGGAGACCCAGTACTTC. It specifies CASSIIRVGGTSVETQYF.

This clone was observed a handful of times. In nucleotides, the CDR3 is TGTGCCAGCAGCTTGGACAGGGTGCCCTATGGCTACACCTTC. This translates into CASSLDRVPYGYTF. The V call is TRBV5-4, the J call TRBJ1-2; a possible D gene is TRBD1 (6 bases). CDR3 size: 14 residues. Germline values: CDR1 SGHNT, CDR2 YYREEE (reference sequence). V lost 0 bases to trimming and J lost 4 bases, with 10 bases between them.

The CDR3 is CASSNRGTTGELFF. The CDR3 DNA follows: TGTGCCAGTAGTAACAGGGGGACCACCGGGGAGCTGTTTTTT. The chain carries TRBV19 and TRBJ2-2; 8 nucleotides agree with TRBD1. The V gene end was trimmed by 4 bases and the J gene end by 4 bases; junction bases not matched to a gene: 2. Germline V gene lookup returns CDR1 LNHDA and CDR2 SQIVND (reference sequence). The CDR3 spans 14 residues.